The 4 T cell receptor beta chains in this list originate from one sample, sequenced in a study of blood T cell repertoires in COVID-19 (dated by TCRdb to the early 2020s). The library came from the immunoSEQ multiplex PCR assay. In TCRdb, the immuneACCESS table is reduced to in-frame sequences with V and J assigned. These tables do not hold every clone; where another copy was compared, an unresolved V gene accounts for under half, and the others remain unexplained. The sample table holds 250,000 to 300,000 clones, of which around 81% were seen once. About 3.2% of the sample is taken by the ten largest. Sequenced: peripheral blood. Receptor source: a woman aged 55-70 years with active or convalescent COVID-19.

V usage is TRBV9 and J usage is TRBJ2-2; 8 bases map to TRBD1. After removal of 4 bases from V and 4 bases from J, the junction contained 9 bases not matched to a gene. This CDR3 is built from 16 residues. Germline V gene lookup returns CDR1 SGDLS and CDR2 YYNGEE. CDR3 in amino acids: CASSPRTGISTGELFF. CDR3 nucleotide sequence: TGTGCCAGCAGCCCACGGACAGGGATCTCCACCGGGGAGCTGTTTTTT.

CDR3 DNA sequence: TGCGCCAGCAGCCAAGATTACTTTCGAGCGGGGGGTGAAAAACTGTTTTTT. It encodes CASSQDYFRAGGEKLFF. This chain joins TRBV4-1 and TRBJ1-4; D might be TRBD1 (5 bases). Germline V gene sequence: CDR1 MGHRA, CDR2 YSYEKL. This CDR3 is built from 17 residues. The V end lost 0 bases, the J end lost 7 bases, and 18 bases lay between the germline ends.

The V gene is TRBV9, the J gene TRBJ2-7; tentatively, D is TRBD1 (6 bases). Germline V gives CDR1 SGDLS, CDR2 YYNGEE. The CDR3 has 13 amino acids. The V end lost 2 bases, the J end lost 2 bases, and 8 bases lay between the germline ends. CDR3 nucleotides: TGTGCCAGCAGCGTGGGGGCCACCTACGAGCAGTACTTC. Its protein product is CASSVGATYEQYF.

The V gene is TRBV2, the J gene TRBJ2-7, with 8 nucleotides matching TRBD1. CDR1 SNHLY and CDR2 FYNNEI come from the germline V gene. The CDR3 covers 16 residues. The V gene end was trimmed by 3 bases and the J gene end by 1 base; junction bases not matched to a gene: 8. The CDR3 protein is CASSDGVRTGSYEQYF. The DNA for the CDR3 is TGTGCCAGCAGTGACGGGGTCCGGACAGGGTCCTACGAGCAGTACTTC.